Ten or more counts support the clone carrying this T cell receptor (beta chain). The antigen remains undetermined. This specimen comes from a study of T-cell reconstitution after alpha-beta-depleted transplantation in children. Notes on the study in general: Recipient T cells and thymic progenitors that survived gave rise to the high TCRbeta diversity observed at day 60 in some patients. Newly generated T cells supplied most T-cell counts and diversity one year post-transplant. Expanded graft clones, several hundred of them, were reportedly the source of alpha-beta T cells about two months after transplant.

Germline V gene sequence: CDR1 SNHLY, CDR2 FYNNEI. V lost 7 bases, J lost 1 base, and 2 bases stayed unmatched. The CDR3 spans 13 residues. Molecular barcoding with unique molecular identifiers was used for the TCRbeta library. TCRdb processed the PCR reads anew with MiXCR; each CDR3 protein has one entry. The sample has over 150,000 distinct CDR3 sequences, approximately 7% seen once. The input for sequencing was PBMCs, taken before TCRalphabeta/CD19-depleted stem cell transplant. The clonotype originates from a boy aged 2 to 9 with acute lymphoblastic leukemia, due to receive a stem cell transplant. The chain recombines TRBV2 with TRBJ2-3; TRBD2 aligns across 7 bases. The DNA of the CDR3 is TGTGCCAGCACTGCGGGGGGCACAGATACGCAGTATTTT. This codes for CASTAGGTDTQYF.